What follows are 13 T cell receptor beta chains derived from one specimen sequenced in a study of blood T cell repertoires in COVID-19. The protocol was immunoSEQ multiplex PCR, while the TCRdb copy is restricted to in-frame clones and leaves out a portion. The sample holds nearly 15,000 clones, over 75% seen once. The sequenced sample consisted of peripheral blood. Receptors were obtained from a human donor in a cohort sampled during active COVID-19.

The chain has TRBV29-1 and TRBJ2-3; D remains unclear. The germline V gene has CDR1 SQVTM and CDR2 ANQGSEA. There are 13 residues in the CDR3. V lost 3 bases and J 3 bases, leaving 10 bases between the germline ends. Written as DNA, the CDR3 is TGCAGCGTTGAGCCAGGCCAGACAGATACGCAGTATTTT. Residues: CSVEPGQTDTQYF.

This clone was counted between two and nine times. This chain connects TRBV5-1 to TRBJ2-1; D call uncertain. CDR1 and CDR2 (germline): SGHRS, YFSETQ. The V end was cut by 2 bases, the J end by 0 bases, with 9 bases between. The CDR3 contains 15 residues. The CDR3 nucleotides read TGCGCCAGCAGCTTCCTATCAAGCTCCTACAATGAGCAGTTCTTC. Translation gives CASSFLSSSYNEQFF.

This clone was seen a handful of times. The chain is built from TRBV6-2 or TRBV6-3 and TRBJ1-1, with 8 bases aligning to TRBD1. V shed 6 bases and J 3 bases; nucleotides not matched to a gene: 9. The CDR3 is 15 residues long. Germline values: CDR1 MNHEY, CDR2 SVGEGT. The chain's CDR3 is CASSPFGQGDTEAFF. CDR3 nucleotides: TGTGCCAGCAGCCCCTTTGGACAGGGTGACACTGAAGCTTTCTTT.

The chain links TRBV4-2 to TRBJ2-1; 7 positions agree with TRBD2. V trimming: 3 bases; J trimming: 5 bases; junction bases outside the gene matches: 7. The germline V gene encodes CDR1 LGHNA and CDR2 YNFKEQ. CDR3 length equals 15 residues. CDR3 nucleotide sequence: TGTGCCAGCAGCCAGAGACTAGCCCTAGACAATGAGCAGTTCTTC. Translation gives CASSQRLALDNEQFF.

This clone was seen only a few times. The rearrangement uses TRBV19 and TRBJ2-2, with unresolved D. This CDR3 has 12 residues. Trimming stripped 5 bases from V and 5 bases from J, with 6 bases between. Germline V lookup: CDR1 LNHDA, CDR2 SQIVND (reference sequence). DNA of the CDR3: TGTGCCAGTAGTCCTGTGACCGGGGAGCTGTTTTTT. This gives the protein CASSPVTGELFF.

The rearrangement uses TRBV10-3 and TRBJ2-2; 7 bases fit TRBD1. Germline CDR1 ENHRY, CDR2 SYGVKD. The CDR3 covers 18 residues. V was clipped by 10 bases and J by 0 bases; unmatched bases: 17. Here the CDR3 DNA reads TGTGCCAGCTCACGTCCGACAGGGTCGACTCCGAACACCGGGGAGCTGTTTTTT. Its translation: CASSRPTGSTPNTGELFF.

The chain links TRBV10-3 to TRBJ1-6, with D maybe TRBD1 (5 bases). CDR3 length: 14 amino acids. Trimming pared 3 bases from V and 7 bases from J, leaving 10 bases between. Germline V gene lookup returns CDR1 ENHRY and CDR2 SYGVKD. The CDR3 spells CAISDRGKNSPLHF. CDR3 bases: TGTGCCATCAGTGACCGGGGGAAGAATTCACCCCTCCACTTT.

This sequence joins TRBV29-1 and TRBJ2-5, with D unresolved. Trimming removed 4 bases from V and 1 base from J, with 7 bases in between. This CDR3 contains 12 residues. Germline V lookup: CDR1 SQVTM, CDR2 ANQGSEA. The CDR3 loop is CSVAQSQETQYF. The DNA for the CDR3 is TGCAGCGTTGCGCAGTCCCAAGAGACCCAGTACTTC. The full variable domain, in which reference TRBV29-1 and TRBJ2-5 provide the parts outside the CDR3, is SAVISQKPSRDICQRGTSLTIQCQVDSQVTMMFWYRQQPGQSLTLIATANQGSEATYESGFVIDKFPISRPNLTFSTLTVSNMSPEDSSIYLCSVAQSQETQYFGPGTRLLVL.

The chain combines TRBV21-1 with TRBJ1-2. TRBV21-1 is termed a pseudogene. The CDR3 extends over 14 amino acids. CDR3 loop: CAPGGARFAYGYTF. CDR3 sequence (DNA): TGTGCCCCTGGCGGGGCACGATTCGCCTATGGCTACACCTTC.

The V and J genes are TRBV1 and TRBJ2-3; TRBD2, the D gene given by the table, was not confirmed from the DNA. TRBV1 is deemed a pseudogene. CDR3 length: 17 residues. The CDR3 bases are TGCACCAGCAGCCAAGATACTAGCGGGGGGTGTACAGATACGCAGTATTTT. Translating it yields CTSSQDTSGGCTDTQYF.

This chain uses TRBV5-1 with TRBJ2-5, with 8 bases identical to TRBD1. This CDR3 is 15 amino acids long. The V and J ends lost 0 bases and 5 bases, in that order; junction bases with no gene match: 6. CDR1 and CDR2 from the germline V gene are SGHRS and YFSETQ. For the CDR3, the DNA is TGCGCCAGCAGCTTGGCCGGGACAGGTGTGGAGACCCAGTACTTC. Amino acids: CASSLAGTGVETQYF.

This sequence joins TRBV5-1 and TRBJ1-1; 7 bases match TRBD1. Germline values: CDR1 SGHRS, CDR2 YFSETQ. The V and J ends lost 2 bases and 0 bases, in that order; junction bases with no gene match: 7. The CDR3 loop spans 16 amino acids. Here the CDR3 reads CASSFGDSYMNTEAFF. The CDR3 coding sequence is TGCGCCAGCAGCTTCGGGGACAGCTACATGAACACTGAAGCTTTCTTT.

The CDR3 spells CASSSLGDSDSNQPQHF. The CDR3 coding sequence is TGTGCCAGTAGCTCATTAGGGGACAGCGATAGCAATCAGCCCCAGCATTTT. This chain links TRBV19 with TRBJ1-5; TRBD1 matches at 7 bases. Trimming removed 6 bases from V and 0 bases from J; junction bases left unmatched: 11. Per germline, CDR1 LNHDA and CDR2 SQIVND (reference sequence). This CDR3 has 17 amino acids. Full variable domain (rest looked up from reference TRBV19 and TRBJ1-5): DGGITQSPKYLFRKEGQNVTLSCEQNLNHDAMYWYRQDPGQGLRLIYYSQIVNDFQKGDIAEGYSVSREKKESFPLTVTSAQKNPTAFYLCASSSLGDSDSNQPQHFGDGTRLSIL.